This T cell receptor beta chain comes out of a study of naive and memory T cell subsets. Findings and limits, study-wide: Each distinct alpha or beta sequence counts as one clonotype. A few larger clonotypes appeared in naive repertoires, especially CD8, possibly memory cells re-expressing CD45RA. Over 85% of naive TCR sequences appeared only once, unlike memory subsets.

This clonotype was seen a handful of times. Its antigen is unidentified. Cells stained for CD3, CD4, CD8, CD45RA, CD27 and viability were sorted into four CD45RA/CD27 subsets. Two oligonucleotides, mixed equimolar, formed the beta constant-region primer covering TRBC1 and TRBC2. Four rounds of PCR amplified the ligated cDNA using nested alpha and beta constant-region primers plus SP2. A 12-nucleotide UMI and the SP2 primer were added to the cDNA 3' end by oligonucleotide ligation. TCRdb passed the UMI-ligation and nested PCR reads through MiXCR, listing each CDR3 protein once. The sample consists of fewer than 150,000 distinct CDR3 sequences, approximately 20% of them appearing once. The CDR3 covers 14 residues. Germline trimming cut 2 bases from V and 4 bases from J; bases unmatched to any gene: 2. Germline assignment: CDR1 MNHEY and CDR2 SVGAGI.

This clonotype was sampled from a human donor in good health. Sequencing was carried out using naive CD8+ T cells from blood. The V call is TRBV6-5, the J call TRBJ1-1; 9 positions match TRBD1. The CDR3 nucleotides are TGTGCCAGCAGTTACCAGACAGGGGGCACTGAAGCTTTCTTT. Translated: CASSYQTGGTEAFF.